This T cell receptor (beta chain) comes out of a study of radiotherapy plus CTLA-4 blockade in lung cancer. Turning to the study itself: Objective responses were documented in around a sixth of patients, with disease control in around 31%. Findings and limits, study-wide: In blood, after radiotherapy plus ipilimumab, tumor-derived TCR clones expanded.

A note on this clone: Its antigen remains unidentified.

The table came from immunoSEQ multiplex PCR; TCRdb's copy has only in-frame clones and leaves some out. The data show just under 60,000 clones, just over 75% seen once. Focal radiation with ipilimumab CTLA-4 blockade was given to patients with chemo-refractory metastatic non-small-cell lung cancer. This CDR3 spans 15 amino acids. Germline CDR1 SGHAT, CDR2 FQNNGV. The V gene lost 2 bases and the J gene lost 2 bases, with 13 bases spanning the gap. The V gene is TRBV11-2, the J gene TRBJ2-7; perhaps TRBD2 as D (7 bases). The receptor comes from a human donor with non-small cell lung cancer who had a partial response to radiotherapy plus ipilimumab. The input for sequencing was peripheral blood, taken from a patient treated with radiotherapy plus ipilimumab. For the CDR3, the DNA is TGTGCCAGCAGCTTATTCGGGGGGCCCGCCTACGAGCAGTACTTC. It codes for CASSLFGGPAYEQYF.